This T cell receptor (beta chain) is from a study of early stage breast cancer tumors. In the study overall: Samples were sequenced at 9 to 10-fold average coverage. Study outcomes and limitations: Chain pairing and CD4, CD8 or FOXP3 expression were not captured. Tumors had approximately 2.7-fold higher T cell density and higher clonality than adjacent normal breast tissue.

Concerning this clone: The target antigen is unknown.

Germline assignment: CDR1 MNHEY and CDR2 SMNVEV (reference sequence). CDR3 length: 19 residues. V lost 3 bases to trimming and J lost 0 bases, with 18 bases between them. The data were produced by immunoSEQ multiplex PCR, yet TCRdb's version contains in-frame clones alone and is incomplete. The table has about 48,000 clones, 83% seen once. Sequencing was carried out using blood. This TCR came from a person aged 50 to 59 with breast cancer. The chain couples TRBV27 to TRBJ2-6; the D is unclear. The DNA for the CDR3 is TGTGCCAGCAGTTTGAGAAGTCTCACTTTATACTCTGGGGCCAACGTCCTGACTTTC. Its translation: CASSLRSLTLYSGANVLTF.